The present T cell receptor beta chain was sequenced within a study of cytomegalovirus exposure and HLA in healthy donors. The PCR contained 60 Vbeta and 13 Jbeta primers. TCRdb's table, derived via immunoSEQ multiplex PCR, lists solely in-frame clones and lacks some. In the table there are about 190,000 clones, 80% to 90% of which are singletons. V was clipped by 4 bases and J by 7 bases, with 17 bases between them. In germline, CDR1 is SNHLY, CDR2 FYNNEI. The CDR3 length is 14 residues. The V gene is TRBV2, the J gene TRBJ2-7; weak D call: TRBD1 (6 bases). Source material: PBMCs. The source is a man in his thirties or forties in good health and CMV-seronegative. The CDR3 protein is CASSVSQGVGEQYF. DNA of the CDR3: TGTGCCAGCAGTGTGTCACAGGGAGTGGGTGAGCAGTACTTC.